What follows describes a single T cell receptor (beta chain). Its antigen is not yet known. One base away there is no much larger clone; base qualities are not given. The data belong to a study of cytomegalovirus exposure and HLA in healthy donors (dated by TCRdb to about 2017). Concerning the study at large: An earlier analysis of 587 of the donors reported 250 to 300 Gb of sequence data and roughly 120 million unique TCR beta sequences obtained from around 190 million T cells. Using immunosequencing, the study profiled T cell repertoires from 500 to 800 subjects and related those repertoires to cytomegalovirus serostatus. The study combined high-throughput TCR immunosequencing, statistical association of individual TCRs with disease status, and machine learning to predict cytomegalovirus infection status. The genetic ancestry cluster associated with self-reported Caucasian donors included 65% to 90% of the 398 genotyped donors. The number of typed donors differed by locus: roughly 620-640 for A, B, C, DRB1 and DQB1; some 500 for DQA1; some 610 for DPA1; and 400 to 480 for DPB1. HLA typing included class I and class II loci at four-digit resolution. In an earlier analysis of roughly 600 of the donors, high-throughput TCR beta sequencing was used to judge whether each TCR beta V gene segment behaved as functional or pseudogenic. To study patterns of TCR occurrence, a later analysis re-analyzed previously published TCR beta repertoires from under 750 donors and added high-resolution HLA genotyping. All discovery cohort repertoires had been generated using a single sequencing platform. Donor age, sex, ethnicity and CMV serostatus were compiled alongside the repertoire data. An early release covering roughly 600 HLA-typed donors comprised about 320 gigabases of sequencing data and around 85 million unique TCR sequences. Across approximately 420 genotyped donors of the cohort, an average of roughly 250,000 unique TCR beta nucleotide sequences per donor were sequenced, and approximately 17% of those sequences were non-productive. Genome-wide SNP genotypes for about 60% of the 666 donors were used in a later genetic analysis, which treated that subset as a discovery cohort. Roughly 5 DR-DQ haplotypes were handled as single units for association and clustering because linkage in the cohort was strong. The later analysis used no new phenotypic data to find candidate immune exposures, relying instead on TCR beta sequences and their occurrence across donors. In addition to the first cohort of roughly 670 subjects, a separate validation cohort of 130 or so different subjects was used. The study aimed to test whether cataloging public T cell receptors could reveal signatures of past pathogen exposure. The full study reports these points: Because HLA typing was unavailable for some donors at each locus, only the typed subset was used in association tests. According to the authors, the approach could potentially be generalized to other disease states and immunological phenotypes. Because counts were too low, some 17 rarely observed V segments, including chromosome 9 orphons, were left out of the earlier analysis of a few hundred of the donors. Cytomegalovirus status was reported to be diagnosed by the classifier with high specificity and sensitivity in both the original and validation cohorts. Roughly uniform sequencing depth across donors was assumed in presence/absence analyses, although this assumption may not hold. According to a later analysis, TCR association rates differed among HLA loci, with DRB1 alleles showing the most associated TCRs and HLA-C alleles showing the fewest. In a later analysis, most CMV-associated TCR beta chains were found to appear HLA-restricted, with HLA associations seemingly driven largely by CMV exposure. In a later analysis, several top co-occurrence clusters were reported to appear linked to parvovirus B19, influenza, CMV and Epstein-Barr virus. Only TCR beta chains were sequenced in this cohort, and the absence of alpha or paired-chain data limited detectable features. Broadly in line with IMGT annotations, most TCR beta V segments showed up in productive rearrangements about 87% or about 30% of the time in an earlier analysis of several hundred of the donors. V-gene and J-gene trimming of TCR beta chains was associated with a missense DCLRE1C variant in a later genetic analysis, and the association was replicated in an independent cohort. While some public TCRs were present in many individuals, most TCR sequences turned up only very rarely across donors. In a later analysis, some 17,000 TCR beta sequences were associated with specific HLA alleles at a false discovery rate of 0.05. A later genetic analysis reported fewer N-insertions in productive TCRs among donors in an Asian-associated ancestry cluster than the roughly 650-donor mean. When HLA alleles, especially DR and DQ, strongly co-occurred, TCR associations were difficult to assign to individual alleles. The only immune exposure information available for the cohort was CMV serostatus. A group of highly shared sequence variants was considered likely to be a technical artifact of the sequencing pipeline. Some IMGT-functional V segments, including TRBV6-2 and TRBV6-3, could not be told apart with the 87-base-pair reads, so those segments were excluded. The study listed 164 TCR beta chains as associated with cytomegalovirus. Linkage disequilibrium might explain the correlated functional status among segregating V segments, but an unknown experimental factor could not be ruled out. In a later analysis, HLA-associated TCR beta chains showed more clonal expansion and lower generation probabilities than non-associated chains that were equally common. A few of the identified cytomegalovirus-associated TCR beta chains were confirmed in vitro to be specific for cytomegalovirus antigens. A further reported finding was that TCR beta sequences accurately predicted the HLA-A and HLA-B alleles for most subjects in the first cohort.

The cohort comprised several hundred healthy bone marrow donors. At the time of sampling, all cohort members were nominally healthy, though unrecorded immune exposures were likely present. The donor tested CMV seropositive, placing the donor among the 289 seropositive members of the cohort. Each donor provided a peripheral blood sample, and peripheral blood mononuclear cells were used for TCR beta sequencing. The Qiagen DNeasy Blood Extraction Kit was used to extract genomic DNA from the blood cell samples. Spanning cysteine to phenylalanine, the CDR3 consists of 18 amino acids. CDR3 DNA only is kept here, 54 bases in frame from base 1. CDR1 and CDR2 (MGHRA, YSYEKL) derive from the germline V gene. The junction carries 20 bases between V and J, which are trimmed by 4 bases and 1 base respectively. The library was generated by the immunoSEQ multiplex PCR assay. The multiplex PCR relied on a mix of 60 forward primers for TCR Vbeta segments and 13 reverse primers for TCR Jbeta segments. The CDR3 region of rearranged TCR beta genes was amplified from genomic DNA with a multiplex PCR assay. The amplified TCR beta libraries were sequenced on the Illumina HiSeq System as 87-base-pair reads. Concerning the study's data processing: A later analysis tallied around 82 million unique TCR beta chains across the 660 or so repertoires, and about 12 million of those chains were shared by two or more donors. To remove PCR and sequencing errors, raw reads were error-corrected and collapsed into unique sequences using a nearest-neighbor algorithm that merged closely related sequences. V, D and J gene segments were assigned by aligning CDR3 sequences to IMGT reference sequences. Each retained sequence needed at least a six-nucleotide match to both a V gene segment and a J gene segment. A rearrangement was called productive if the CDR3 had no stop codons and remained in frame with V and J, and every other rearrangement was called non-productive. Following IMGT convention, CDR3 was defined as the stretch from the second conserved V-encoded cysteine to the conserved J-encoded phenylalanine. The earlier analysis of about 610 of the donors excluded sequences that lacked an unambiguous match to a single V gene segment. An earlier analysis of a few hundred of the donors called V segments functional above 56.7% productive rearrangements and segregating when the between-donor standard deviation exceeded 5%. A statistical classification framework was built for diagnosing cytomegalovirus status from the catalog of TCR beta chain sequences. A later analysis assigned V and J genes by comparing TCR nucleotide sequences with IMGT/GENE-DB human TR gene sequences. Using the TCRdist pipeline, a later analysis assigned CDR3 sequences along with most-parsimonious VDJ recombination scenarios. In a later analysis, each TCR beta chain was defined by its CDR3 amino acid sequence together with its V-gene family, and reads lacking a unique V-gene family were excluded. A later analysis removed roughly 590 highly shared, low-generation-probability nucleotide sequences to deal with suspected cross-contamination and a sequencing artifact. For each public chain, a later analysis derived a clonal expansion index from normalized ranks of inferred template counts within each repertoire. In a later analysis, generation probabilities were computed using a VDJ recombination model fitted to out-of-frame rearrangements, and the results were checked against IGoR. Hypergeometric tests were used in a later analysis to score TCR-TCR, TCR-HLA and TCR-CMV co-occurrence, with a repertoire-size bias correction applied to the TCR pairs. A later analysis estimated false discovery rates by permuting HLA or CMV assignments 20 times. In a later analysis, co-occurring TCRs were grouped using DBSCAN, with TCRdist sequence similarity added in when clustering inside HLA-allele-positive subsets. For co-occurrence clustering, repertoires with fewer than 30,000 or more than 120,000 public chains were excluded, along with four to six repertoires with anomalous nucleotide sharing. Held by TCRdb, this immuneACCESS table contains in-frame sequences only and omits some clones. Under half of the omission traces to an unresolved V gene where checked; the cause of the rest is unknown. The V and J calls and the clone size are those of that table, but D and trimming were determined from the DNA. The sample data list some 250,000 clones, and roughly 82% of these were observed just once. The ten largest clones represent over 5% of the sample.

Sample: PBMCs. Rearrangement joined TRBV4-1 to TRBJ1-3; the D segment cannot be called with confidence. The TCR was taken from a woman aged 35 to 49 in good health and CMV-seropositive. CDR3 sequence: CASSPYPAGVGSGNTIYF. The DNA sequence reads TGCGCCAGCAGCCCATATCCCGCGGGAGTGGGTTCTGGAAACACCATATATTTT.